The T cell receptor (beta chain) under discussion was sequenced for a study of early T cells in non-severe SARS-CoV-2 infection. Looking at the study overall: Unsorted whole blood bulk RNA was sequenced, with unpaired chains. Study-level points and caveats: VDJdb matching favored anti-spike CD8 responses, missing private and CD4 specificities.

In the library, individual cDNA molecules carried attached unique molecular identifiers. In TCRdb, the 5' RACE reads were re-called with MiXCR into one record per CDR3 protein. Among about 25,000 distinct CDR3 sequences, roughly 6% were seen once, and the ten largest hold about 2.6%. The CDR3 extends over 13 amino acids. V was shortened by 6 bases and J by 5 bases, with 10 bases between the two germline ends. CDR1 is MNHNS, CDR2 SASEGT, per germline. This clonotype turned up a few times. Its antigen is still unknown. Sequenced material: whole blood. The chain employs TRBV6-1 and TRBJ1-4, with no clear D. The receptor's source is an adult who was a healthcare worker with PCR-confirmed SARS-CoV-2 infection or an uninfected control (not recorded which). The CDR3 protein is CASRRERNEKLFF. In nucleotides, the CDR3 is TGTGCCAGCAGGCGGGAGCGGAATGAAAAACTGTTTTTT.